This TCR beta chain was profiled in a study of shared clonotypes between healthy human individuals. Overall study context: Donors, aged 18 to 49, were a couple of women and three men.

As to this clone: Antigen: not known.

Whole-study results and caveats: Memory subsets generally showed lower estimated richness than naive subsets.

Naive CD4+ cells were CD45RA-selected; the remaining cells were memory. TCRdb's table, derived via immunoSEQ multiplex PCR, lists solely in-frame clones and lacks some. Of about 1.1 million clones listed, around 77% are singletons. The CDR3 has 15 amino acids. After removal of 5 bases from V and 0 bases from J, the junction contained 5 bases not matched to a gene. Germline-derived CDR1 and CDR2 are LNHDA and SQIVND (reference sequence). The clonotype was recovered from a man aged 18 to 29 in good health. Some clones in this sample may be carry-over from other donors' samples. The source material was memory CD4+ T cells from PBMCs. As for subset: CD45RA-negative fraction. The V gene is TRBV19, the J gene TRBJ2-7; the match to TRBD1 covers 9 bases. The CDR3 region is CASSHRDRDSYEQYF. The CDR3, as DNA: TGTGCCAGTAGTCACCGGGACAGGGACTCCTACGAGCAGTACTTC.